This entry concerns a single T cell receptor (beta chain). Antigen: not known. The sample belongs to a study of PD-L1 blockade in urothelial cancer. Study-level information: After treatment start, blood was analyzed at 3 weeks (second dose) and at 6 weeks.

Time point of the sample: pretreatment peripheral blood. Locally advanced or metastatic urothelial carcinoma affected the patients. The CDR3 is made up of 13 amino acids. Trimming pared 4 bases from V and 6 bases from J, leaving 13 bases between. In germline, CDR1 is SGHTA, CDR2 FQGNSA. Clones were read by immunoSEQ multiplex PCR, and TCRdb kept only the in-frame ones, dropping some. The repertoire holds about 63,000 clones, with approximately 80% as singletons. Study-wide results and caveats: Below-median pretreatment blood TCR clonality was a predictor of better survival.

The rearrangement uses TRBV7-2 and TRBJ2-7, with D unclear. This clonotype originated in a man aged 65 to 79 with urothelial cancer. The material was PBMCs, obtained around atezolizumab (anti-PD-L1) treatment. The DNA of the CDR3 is TGTGCCAGCAGCTCGCCCCGGTTCTTCGAGCAGTACTTC. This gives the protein CASSSPRFFEQYF. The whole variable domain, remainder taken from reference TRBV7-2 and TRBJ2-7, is GAGVSQSPSNKVTEKGKDVELRCDPISGHTALYWYRQSLGQGLEFLIYFQGNSAPDKSGLPSDRFSAERTGGSVSTLTIQRTQQEDSAVYLCASSSPRFFEQYFGPGTRLTVT.